A single sample is the source of the 4 T cell receptor beta chains below, sequenced in a study of OX40 agonist ivuxolimab in advanced cancers. Repertoires were generated with immunoSEQ multiplex PCR, while TCRdb's copy carries only in-frame clones and drops some. The sample records some 50,000 clones, around nine tenths being singletons. The material was CD4+ or CD8+ T cells sorted from blood, obtained in a trial of the OX40 agonist ivuxolimab. Receptor source: an adult with an advanced solid tumor such as melanoma, head and neck, liver or kidney cancer.

The V call is TRBV13, the J call TRBJ1-2; possibly TRBD1 for D (5 bases). The CDR3 sequence is 12 residues long. Germline V CDR1 and CDR2: PRHDT, FYEKMQ (reference sequence). V lost 5 bases and J lost 6, with 10 bases in between. CDR3 in DNA: TGTGCCAGCAGCGTTTCAGGGAATGGCTACACCTTC. Residues: CASSVSGNGYTF.

The chain uses TRBV11-1 and TRBJ2-6, with unresolved D. This CDR3 has 17 residues. V lost 1 base and J lost 1, with 11 bases in between. CDR1 and CDR2 from the germline V gene are SGHAT and FQDESV (reference sequence). In nucleotides, the CDR3 is TGTGCCAGCAGCTTAGTCGACATCCAGTCTGGGGCCAACGTCCTGACTTTC. Translated: CASSLVDIQSGANVLTF.

The chain is built from TRBV2 and TRBJ2-1, with 7 bases that match TRBD2. CDR1 is SNHLY, CDR2 FYNNEI, per germline. Trimming cost V 6 bases and J 2 bases; bases outside gene matches: 10. This CDR3 contains 16 residues. The CDR3 is CASSPPLADPYNEQFF. The CDR3 region has the DNA TGTGCCAGCAGCCCACCCCTAGCGGATCCCTACAATGAGCAGTTCTTC.

This chain joins TRBV28 and TRBJ2-2, with D possibly being TRBD1 or TRBD2 (6 bases each). The CDR3 extends over 20 amino acids. V was cut by 3 bases and J by 3 bases, with 26 bases left in between. Germline CDR1 is MDHEN and CDR2 is SYDVKM. The CDR3 protein is CASSFPGGDESRWDTGELFF. CDR3 in DNA: TGTGCCAGCAGTTTTCCCGGGGGCGACGAAAGTAGGTGGGACACCGGGGAGCTGTTTTTT.